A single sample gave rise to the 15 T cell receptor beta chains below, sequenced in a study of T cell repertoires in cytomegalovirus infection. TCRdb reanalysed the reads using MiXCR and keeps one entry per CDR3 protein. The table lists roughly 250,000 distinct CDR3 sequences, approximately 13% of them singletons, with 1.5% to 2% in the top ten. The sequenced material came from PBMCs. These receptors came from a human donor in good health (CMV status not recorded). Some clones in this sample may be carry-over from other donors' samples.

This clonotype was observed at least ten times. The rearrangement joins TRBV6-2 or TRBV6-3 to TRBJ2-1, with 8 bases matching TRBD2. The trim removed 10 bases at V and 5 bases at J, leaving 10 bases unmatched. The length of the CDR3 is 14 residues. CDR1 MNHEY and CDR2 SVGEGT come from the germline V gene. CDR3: CATKRAGDHNEQFF. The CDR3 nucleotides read TGTGCCACCAAGAGAGCGGGAGACCACAATGAGCAGTTCTTC.

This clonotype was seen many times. The CDR3 sequence is CASSDTSGGSYEQYF. The CDR3 bases are TGTGCCAGCAGCGACACTAGCGGGGGATCCTACGAGCAGTACTTC. This sequence joins TRBV6-2 or TRBV6-3 and TRBJ2-7; 11 bases match TRBD2. V trimming: 6 bases; J trimming: 1 base; junction bases outside the gene matches: 5. CDR1 is MNHEY and CDR2 is SVGEGT in the germline V gene. The CDR3 has 15 residues.

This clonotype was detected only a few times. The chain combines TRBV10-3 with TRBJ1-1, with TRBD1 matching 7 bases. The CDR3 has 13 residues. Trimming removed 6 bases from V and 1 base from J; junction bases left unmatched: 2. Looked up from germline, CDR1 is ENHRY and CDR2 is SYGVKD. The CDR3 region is CAIRGQSNTEAFF. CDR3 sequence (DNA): TGTGCCATCAGGGGACAGTCGAACACTGAAGCTTTCTTT.

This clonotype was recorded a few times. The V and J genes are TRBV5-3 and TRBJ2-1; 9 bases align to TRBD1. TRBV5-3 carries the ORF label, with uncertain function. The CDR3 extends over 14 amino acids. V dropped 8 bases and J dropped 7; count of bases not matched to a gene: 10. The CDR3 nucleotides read TGTGCCAGCAGCCACCGACAGGGGGAGAATGAGCAGTTCTTC. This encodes CASSHRQGENEQFF.

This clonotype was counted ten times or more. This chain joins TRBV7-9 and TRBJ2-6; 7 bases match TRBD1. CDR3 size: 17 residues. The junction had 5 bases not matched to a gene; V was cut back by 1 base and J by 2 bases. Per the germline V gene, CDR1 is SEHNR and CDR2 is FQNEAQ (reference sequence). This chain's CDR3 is CASSLERGGPGANVLTF. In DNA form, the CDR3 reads TGTGCCAGCAGCTTAGAACGAGGGGGCCCTGGGGCCAACGTCCTGACTTTC.

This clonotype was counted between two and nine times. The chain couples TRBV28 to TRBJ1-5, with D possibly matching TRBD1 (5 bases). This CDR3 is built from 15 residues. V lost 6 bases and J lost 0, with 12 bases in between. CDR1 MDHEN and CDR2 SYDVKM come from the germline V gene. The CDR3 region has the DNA TGTGCCAGCAGGATATACGGGGGTAGCAATCAGCCCCAGCATTTT. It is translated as CASRIYGGSNQPQHF.

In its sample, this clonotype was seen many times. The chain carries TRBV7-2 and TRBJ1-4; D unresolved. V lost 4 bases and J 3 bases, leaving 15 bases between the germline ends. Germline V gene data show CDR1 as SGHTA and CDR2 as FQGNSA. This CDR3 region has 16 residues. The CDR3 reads CASSSGTSRANEKLFF. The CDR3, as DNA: TGTGCCAGCAGCTCAGGAACGTCTAGAGCTAATGAAAAACTGTTTTTT.

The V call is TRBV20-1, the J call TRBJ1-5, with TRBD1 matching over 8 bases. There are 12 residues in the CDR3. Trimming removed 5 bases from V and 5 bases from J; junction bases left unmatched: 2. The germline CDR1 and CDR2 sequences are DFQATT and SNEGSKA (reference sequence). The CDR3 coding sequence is TGCAGTGCTCTGGACAGGGATCAGCCCCAGCATTTT. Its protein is CSALDRDQPQHF.

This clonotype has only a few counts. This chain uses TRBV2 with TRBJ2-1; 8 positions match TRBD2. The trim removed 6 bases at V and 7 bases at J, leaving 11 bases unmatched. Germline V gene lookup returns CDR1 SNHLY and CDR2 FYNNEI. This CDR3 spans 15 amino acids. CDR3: CASRVSGSRYNEQFF. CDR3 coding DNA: TGTGCCAGCAGGGTCAGCGGGAGTCGCTATAATGAGCAGTTCTTC.

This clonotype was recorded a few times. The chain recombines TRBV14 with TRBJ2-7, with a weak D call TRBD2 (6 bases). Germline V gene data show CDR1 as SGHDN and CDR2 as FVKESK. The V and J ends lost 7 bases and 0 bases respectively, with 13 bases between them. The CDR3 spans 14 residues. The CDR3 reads CASTKDGSSYEQYF. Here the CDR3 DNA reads TGTGCCAGCACCAAGGACGGGAGCTCCTACGAGCAGTACTTC.

The CDR3 region is CASSLTGQAEAFF. The CDR3 region has the DNA TGTGCCAGCAGTTTGACGGGACAGGCTGAAGCTTTCTTT. The V and J genes are TRBV12-3 or TRBV12-4 and TRBJ1-1; 8 positions agree with TRBD1. The CDR3 covers 13 residues. The J segment lost 6 bases and the V segment lost 3 bases, leaving 3 bases of the junction unmatched.

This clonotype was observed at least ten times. The CDR3 loop is CASSLNSGAYNEQFF. The DNA of the CDR3 is TGTGCCAGCAGCTTAAATAGCGGGGCCTACAATGAGCAGTTCTTC. The gene calls are TRBV7-3 and TRBJ2-1; 8 nucleotides align to TRBD2. Trimming cost V 1 base and J 2 bases; bases outside gene matches: 1. Germline V gene sequence: CDR1 SGHTA, CDR2 FQGTGA. CDR3 size: 15 residues.

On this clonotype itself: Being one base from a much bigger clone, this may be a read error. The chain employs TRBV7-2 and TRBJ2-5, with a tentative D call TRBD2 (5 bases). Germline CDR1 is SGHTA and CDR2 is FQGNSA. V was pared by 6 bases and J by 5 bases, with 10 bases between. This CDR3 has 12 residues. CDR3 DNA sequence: TGTACCAGCAGTAGGGAGAGGGAGACCCAGTACTTC. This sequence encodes CTSSRERETQYF.

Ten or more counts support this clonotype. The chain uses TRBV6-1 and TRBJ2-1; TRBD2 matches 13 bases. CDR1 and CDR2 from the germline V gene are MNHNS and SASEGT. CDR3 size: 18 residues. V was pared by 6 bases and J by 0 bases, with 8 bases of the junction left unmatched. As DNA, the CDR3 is TGTGCCAGCAGATCGGGACTAGCGGGGCTTAGCTCCTACAATGAGCAGTTCTTC. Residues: CASRSGLAGLSSYNEQFF.

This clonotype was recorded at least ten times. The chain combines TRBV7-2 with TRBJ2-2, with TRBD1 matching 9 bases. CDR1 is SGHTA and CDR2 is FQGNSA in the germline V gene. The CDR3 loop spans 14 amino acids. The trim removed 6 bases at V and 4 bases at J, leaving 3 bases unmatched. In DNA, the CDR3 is TGTGCCAGCAGACCGACAGGGGGCACCGGGGAGCTGTTTTTT. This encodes CASRPTGGTGELFF. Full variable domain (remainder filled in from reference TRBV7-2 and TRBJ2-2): GAGVSQSPSNKVTEKGKDVELRCDPISGHTALYWYRQSLGQGLEFLIYFQGNSAPDKSGLPSDRFSAERTGGSVSTLTIQRTQQEDSAVYLCASRPTGGTGELFFGEGSRLTVL.